These 31 T cell receptor beta chains were sequenced from one sample in a study of T cells expressing NK-cell markers. TCRdb reprocessed the 5' RACE reads and reports one entry per CDR3 protein, with no DNA. This repertoire includes about 370,000 distinct CDR3 sequences. The sample taken for sequencing was blood T cells: a sorted CD56 or NKG2C T cell subset, CD4+ or CD8+ T cells, or bulk PBMC T cells (not recorded which). These receptors all stem from a woman between 45 and 65 years old in good health.

The chain links TRBV20-1 to TRBJ2-2; the TCRdb call, TRBD2, lacks DNA for checking. This CDR3 has 12 amino acids. In germline, CDR1 is DFQATT, CDR2 SNEGSKA (reference sequence). CDR3 residues: CSAPDGGGELFF.

This chain's CDR3 is CASSLRGTSGLTDTQYF. V usage is TRBV7-6 and J usage is TRBJ2-3; checking the TCRdb D call of TRBD2 is not possible without DNA. Germline CDR1 reads SGHVS; CDR2 reads FNYEAQ. The CDR3 spans 17 residues.

The chain employs TRBV6-5 and TRBJ2-1; there is no DNA to check the TCRdb D call of TRBD2. Germline V gene lookup returns CDR1 MNHEY and CDR2 SVGAGI. The CDR3 has 15 residues. The CDR3 sequence: CASSYAGTSVDEQFF.

This chain uses TRBV11-2 with TRBJ2-3; the D gene TCRdb calls, TRBD2, cannot be checked with no DNA. Per the germline V gene, CDR1 is SGHAT and CDR2 is FQNNGV. The CDR3 contains 16 residues. The CDR3 loop is CASNPGRGKDTDTQYF.

This sequence joins TRBV24-1 and TRBJ1-4. The germline V gene has CDR1 KGHDR and CDR2 SFDVKD. This CDR3 has 16 amino acids. CDR3 sequence reads: CATSEIRMPAGEKLFF.

The gene calls are TRBV28 and TRBJ2-5; TCRdb selects TRBD1, and the lack of DNA leaves this call unchecked. The CDR3 extends over 12 amino acids. CDR1 MDHEN and CDR2 SYDVKM come from the germline V gene. Here the CDR3 reads CASRVSGETQYF.

The chain has TRBV5-6 and TRBJ2-1; the D gene TCRdb calls, TRBD1, cannot be checked with no DNA. CDR1 and CDR2 (germline): SGHDT, YYEEEE. The CDR3 has 15 amino acids. CDR3 amino acids: CASSDDSSRYNEQFF. Together with reference TRBV5-6 and TRBJ2-1, the CDR3 gives the full variable domain: DAGVTQSPTHLIKTRGQQVTLRCSPKSGHDTVSWYQQALGQGPQFIFQYYEEEERQRGNFPDRFSGHQFPNYSSELNVNALLLGDSALYLCASSDDSSRYNEQFFGPGTRLTVL.

This chain joins TRBV6-1 and TRBJ2-1; TCRdb selects TRBD2, and the lack of DNA leaves this call unchecked. The CDR3 loop spans 17 amino acids. Germline CDR1 MNHNS, CDR2 SASEGT. The CDR3 spells CASSEALRGGTTDEQFF.

The chain recombines TRBV12-3 or TRBV12-4 with TRBJ1-1. This CDR3 has 14 residues. The chain's CDR3 is CASTRGLSNTEAFF.

The CDR3 spells CAARDRGREQFF. The J gene is TRBJ2-1, the V gene TRBV10-3; TCRdb picks TRBD1, but there is no DNA to check that call. Germline CDR1 is ENHRY and CDR2 is SYGVKD. This CDR3 spans 12 amino acids.

V usage is TRBV14 and J usage is TRBJ2-1; TCRdb designates TRBD2, a call that cannot be tested without DNA. The CDR3 covers 16 residues. The germline V gene has CDR1 SGHDN and CDR2 FVKESK. This CDR3 is CASSKAIAGAYNEQFF.

V usage is TRBV12-3 or TRBV12-4 and J usage is TRBJ2-3; TCRdb's D call of TRBD1 is untestable without DNA. This CDR3 contains 13 residues. CDR3 loop: CASSLKGADTQYF.

The chain joins TRBV12-3 or TRBV12-4 to TRBJ2-5; TCRdb outputs TRBD1, but without DNA this stays unchecked. There are 15 residues in the CDR3. The CDR3 here is CASSLGGWQKETQYF.

This chain uses TRBV7-8 with TRBJ2-3; with no DNA, the TCRdb D assignment of TRBD1 cannot be verified. Germline assignment: CDR1 SGHVS and CDR2 FQNEAQ. The CDR3 has 15 amino acids. CDR3 protein: CASRPTRTGGDTQYF.

V is TRBV5-6 and J is TRBJ2-2; the TCRdb D gene call, TRBD1, has no DNA to confirm it. The CDR3 loop spans 16 amino acids. CDR1 and CDR2 from the germline V gene are SGHDT and YYEEEE. CDR3 residues: CASSFPGQANTGELFF.

This chain joins TRBV7-8 and TRBJ2-3; TCRdb's D call, TRBD1, is unchecked because there is no DNA. The germline CDR1 and CDR2 sequences are SGHVS and FQNEAQ. The CDR3 is made up of 15 amino acids. CDR3 amino acids: CASSLGTPPADTQYF.

The V gene is TRBV2, the J gene TRBJ2-5; lacking DNA, the TRBD1 call made by TCRdb goes unchecked. The germline gives CDR1 SNHLY, CDR2 FYNNEI. CDR3 length: 12 amino acids. CDR3 region: CASIGTPETQYF.

J is TRBJ2-1 and V is TRBV12-3 or TRBV12-4; the D call from TCRdb, TRBD2, cannot be confirmed without DNA. This CDR3 is built from 15 residues. The CDR3 region is CASSFLAGKLGEQFF.

The chain is built from TRBV7-2 and TRBJ1-6; absent DNA, TCRdb's TRBD1 call cannot be checked. The CDR3 sequence is 14 residues long. From germline, CDR1 is SGHTA and CDR2 FQGNSA. The CDR3 sequence: CASSLGGIGSPLHF.

The chain couples TRBV5-1 to TRBJ2-1; lacking DNA, the TRBD1 call made by TCRdb goes unchecked. The CDR3 has 17 residues. Looked up from germline, CDR1 is SGHRS and CDR2 is YFSETQ. CDR3 sequence reads: CASSWGDRDWGRDEQFF.

The chain combines TRBV6-1 with TRBJ2-7. There are 12 residues in the CDR3. Germline CDR1 MNHNS, CDR2 SASEGT. CDR3 residues: CASGLNSYEQYF.

This chain joins TRBV2 and TRBJ2-1. This CDR3 has 13 residues. CDR1 is SNHLY and CDR2 is FYNNEI in the germline V gene. CDR3 residues: CASTERLYNEQFF.

V usage is TRBV20-1 and J usage is TRBJ2-1; TCRdb selects TRBD2, and the lack of DNA leaves this call unchecked. CDR3 length: 12 residues. The germline CDR1 and CDR2 sequences are DFQATT and SNEGSKA (reference sequence). Here the CDR3 reads CSAGGSNHEQFF.

The chain joins TRBV4-2 to TRBJ2-1. CDR1 is LGHNA and CDR2 is YNFKEQ in the germline V gene. This CDR3 has 13 amino acids. CDR3 loop: CASSQGMIDEQFF.

The chain recombines TRBV20-1 with TRBJ2-1; checking the TCRdb D call of TRBD2 is not possible without DNA. The CDR3 is 14 amino acids. Germline V CDR1 and CDR2: DFQATT, SNEGSKA (reference sequence). The CDR3 here is CSASAGRAGLEQFF.

The rearrangement joins TRBV20-1 to TRBJ1-2; checking the TCRdb D call of TRBD1 is not possible without DNA. This CDR3 contains 17 residues. Per the germline V gene, CDR1 is DFQATT and CDR2 is SNEGSKA (reference sequence). The CDR3 loop reads CSANAPVSGQGNYGYTF.

This chain joins TRBV27 and TRBJ2-3; TCRdb's D call of TRBD2 is untestable without DNA. Looked up from germline, CDR1 is MNHEY and CDR2 is SMNVEV (reference sequence). The CDR3 has 17 amino acids. CDR3 region: CASSALAALTSTDTQYF.

The V call is TRBV4-1, the J call TRBJ2-7; TCRdb's assignment of TRBD2 cannot be checked, as there is no DNA. Germline V gene lookup returns CDR1 MGHRA and CDR2 YSYEKL. The CDR3 contains 16 residues. The CDR3 region is CASSQVLQARDYEQYF.

This chain connects TRBV4-2 to TRBJ2-1; TCRdb's D call, TRBD2, is unchecked because there is no DNA. CDR3 length: 17 amino acids. The germline CDR1 and CDR2 sequences are LGHNA and YNFKEQ. Here the CDR3 reads CASSQDSRLAGVGEQFF.

The chain combines TRBV7-6 with TRBJ2-3; TCRdb's assignment of TRBD2 cannot be checked, as there is no DNA. This CDR3 is built from 17 residues. Germline V gives CDR1 SGHVS, CDR2 FNYEAQ. The CDR3 sequence: CASSLLGREISTDTQYF.

This chain uses TRBV4-1 with TRBJ2-1. The germline V gene has CDR1 MGHRA and CDR2 YSYEKL. This CDR3 is 13 amino acids long. The CDR3: CASSPVGGDEQFF.